This T cell receptor beta chain was profiled in a study of blood T cell repertoires in COVID-19. Study details: Acute and convalescent COVID-19 samples came from the United States, Italy and Spain.

Trimming cost V 3 bases and J 4 bases; bases outside gene matches: 7. CDR1 is SGDLS, CDR2 YYNGEE, per germline. The CDR3 covers 15 residues. Measured with immunoSEQ multiplex PCR; TCRdb has only the in-frame clones, and not every one. The table shows 330,000 or so clones, with about 91% occurring only once. This sequence joins TRBV9 and TRBJ1-2, with 9 bases aligning to TRBD1. Input material: peripheral blood. This sequence was found in a young man with COVID-19, enrolled during active disease. The CDR3 nucleotides are TGTGCCAGCAGCGCCCCTGAACAGGGGGCCTATGGCTACACCTTC. Encoded protein: CASSAPEQGAYGYTF.